Listed below are T cell receptor beta chains from one sample, sequenced in a study of follicular helper T cells after annual influenza vaccination. Produced via immunoSEQ multiplex PCR; TCRdb's table is partial and in-frame only. The data hold 3,500 to 5,000 clones, with about four fifths observed a single time. Sequencing was performed on CXCR5+ CD38- circulating T follicular helper cells from blood, taken 7 days after influenza vaccination. Every receptor here comes from an adult who received the influenza vaccine. The CDR3 runs from the conserved cysteine through the conserved F or W. Fields, in order: J gene, V gene, clone size, D gene, CDR3 protein, CDR3 DNA. A D gene is named only where the DNA matches it firmly. A row's size may be missing; if present it is once, few, many or a size class.

J gene: TRBJ2-4; V gene: TRBV6-5; clone size: NA; D gene: NA; CDR3 protein: CASSDRNIQYF; CDR3 DNA: TGTGCCAGCAGCGACCGAAACATTCAGTACTTC
J gene: TRBJ1-2; V gene: TRBV6-1; clone size: NA; D gene: NA; CDR3 protein: CASSQGELYLYPYGYTF; CDR3 DNA: TGTGCCAGCAGTCAAGGGGAGCTCTACCTCTATCCTTATGGCTACACCTTC
J gene: TRBJ1-6; V gene: TRBV11-3; clone size: few; D gene: NA; CDR3 protein: CASTLPRHRSSYNSPLHF; CDR3 DNA: TGTGCCAGCACCCTCCCCAGGCACCGTAGCTCCTATAATTCACCCCTCCACTTT
J gene: TRBJ2-7; V gene: TRBV5-5; clone size: NA; D gene: NA; CDR3 protein: CASSLEDTVSYEQYF; CDR3 DNA: TGTGCCAGCAGCTTGGAGGACACAGTTTCCTACGAGCAGTACTTC
J gene: TRBJ2-3; V gene: TRBV11-2; clone size: NA; D gene: NA; CDR3 protein: CASSLLGSLTEQYF; CDR3 DNA: TGTGCCAGCAGCTTGCTCGGGTCTCTGACGGAACAGTATTTT
J gene: TRBJ1-2; V gene: TRBV7-2; clone size: NA; D gene: NA; CDR3 protein: CASSLGRQNGYTF; CDR3 DNA: TGTGCCAGCAGCCTGGGACGGCAGAATGGCTACACCTTC
J gene: TRBJ2-3; V gene: TRBV7-7; clone size: NA; D gene: TRBD2; CDR3 protein: CASSLGGGLSTDTQYF; CDR3 DNA: TGTGCCAGCAGCTTAGGCGGGGGGCTTAGCACAGATACGCAGTATTTT
J gene: TRBJ2-5; V gene: TRBV10-3; clone size: NA; D gene: TRBD1; CDR3 protein: CAISETGDAETQYF; CDR3 DNA: TGTGCCATCAGTGAAACAGGGGATGCAGAGACCCAGTACTTC
J gene: TRBJ2-3; V gene: TRBV11-2; clone size: NA; D gene: TRBD2; CDR3 protein: CASSGASGERGTQYF; CDR3 DNA: TGTGCCAGCAGCGGCGCTAGCGGGGAGAGGGGTACGCAGTATTTT
J gene: TRBJ2-6; V gene: TRBV27; clone size: NA; D gene: NA; CDR3 protein: CASSSVHGANVLTF; CDR3 DNA: TGTGCCAGCAGTTCGGTCCATGGGGCCAACGTCCTGACTTTC
J gene: TRBJ2-7; V gene: TRBV5-6; clone size: once; D gene: NA; CDR3 protein: CASSLLGVQGSSYEQYF; CDR3 DNA: TGTGCCAGCAGCTTACTGGGGGTCCAGGGTAGCTCCTACGAGCAGTACTTC
J gene: TRBJ1-2; V gene: TRBV2; clone size: NA; D gene: NA; CDR3 protein: CASRPDGPGYTF; CDR3 DNA: TGTGCCAGCAGACCGGACGGACCTGGCTACACCTTC
J gene: TRBJ1-1; V gene: TRBV7-2; clone size: NA; D gene: NA; CDR3 protein: CASSLRTLDRSEAFF; CDR3 DNA: TGTGCCAGCAGCCTCCGAACCTTAGACAGGTCTGAAGCTTTCTTT
J gene: TRBJ2-5; V gene: TRBV7-2; clone size: NA; D gene: TRBD2; CDR3 protein: CASSWTSGGETQYF; CDR3 DNA: TGTGCCAGCAGCTGGACTAGCGGCGGTGAGACCCAGTACTTC
J gene: TRBJ2-7; V gene: TRBV20-1; clone size: NA; D gene: NA; CDR3 protein: CSVWRGLEQYF; CDR3 DNA: TGCAGTGTTTGGAGGGGCCTCGAGCAGTACTTC
J gene: TRBJ1-4; V gene: TRBV28; clone size: NA; D gene: TRBD1; CDR3 protein: CASSPATGGNEKLFF; CDR3 DNA: TGTGCCAGCAGCCCGGCGACAGGGGGCAATGAAAAACTGTTTTTT
J gene: TRBJ2-1; V gene: TRBV9; clone size: NA; D gene: NA; CDR3 protein: CASSVNNEQFF; CDR3 DNA: TGTGCCAGCAGCGTGAACAATGAGCAGTTCTTC
J gene: TRBJ2-4; V gene: TRBV7-2; clone size: NA; D gene: TRBD2; CDR3 protein: CASSLGLAGGQGIQYF; CDR3 DNA: TGTGCCAGCAGCTTAGGGCTAGCGGGGGGGCAGGGCATTCAGTACTTC
J gene: TRBJ1-2; V gene: TRBV29-1; clone size: NA; D gene: NA; CDR3 protein: CSVERRGFYGYTF; CDR3 DNA: TGCAGCGTTGAACGTAGGGGCTTCTATGGCTACACCTTC
J gene: TRBJ2-7; V gene: TRBV4-1; clone size: NA; D gene: NA; CDR3 protein: CASSQAGQGGSYEQYF; CDR3 DNA: TGCGCCAGCAGCCAAGCGGGTCAGGGGGGATCCTACGAGCAGTACTTC
J gene: TRBJ2-7; V gene: TRBV9; clone size: NA; D gene: NA; CDR3 protein: CASSVAGVAYEQYF; CDR3 DNA: TGTGCCAGCAGCGTAGCGGGGGTGGCCTACGAGCAGTACTTC
J gene: TRBJ2-5; V gene: TRBV7-3; clone size: NA; D gene: TRBD1; CDR3 protein: CASSLGGQGQETQYF; CDR3 DNA: TGTGCCAGCAGCCTAGGGGGACAGGGACAAGAGACCCAGTACTTC
J gene: TRBJ2-3; V gene: TRBV12-5; clone size: NA; D gene: NA; CDR3 protein: CASGFATDTQYF; CDR3 DNA: TGTGCTAGTGGTTTTGCCACAGATACGCAGTATTTT
J gene: TRBJ2-7; V gene: TRBV10-2; clone size: few; D gene: TRBD2; CDR3 protein: CASSLAGEQSEQYF; CDR3 DNA: TGCGCCAGCAGTTTAGCGGGAGAACAATCCGAGCAGTACTTC
J gene: TRBJ1-2; V gene: TRBV19; clone size: few; D gene: NA; CDR3 protein: CASSIGEGRGGYTF; CDR3 DNA: TGTGCCAGTAGTATAGGAGAGGGCCGGGGTGGCTACACCTTC
J gene: TRBJ2-6; V gene: TRBV6-1; clone size: once; D gene: NA; CDR3 protein: CASSEVGPSGANVLTF; CDR3 DNA: TGTGCCAGCAGTGAAGTGGGTCCCTCTGGGGCCAACGTCCTGACTTTC
J gene: TRBJ2-1; V gene: TRBV7-6; clone size: NA; D gene: NA; CDR3 protein: CASSLDRGAQFF; CDR3 DNA: TGTGCCAGCAGCTTAGATCGGGGGGCGCAGTTCTTC
J gene: TRBJ1-4; V gene: TRBV6-5; clone size: NA; D gene: NA; CDR3 protein: CASRTRTGEKLFF; CDR3 DNA: TGTGCCAGCAGGACCAGGACGGGAGAAAAACTGTTTTTT
J gene: TRBJ2-6; V gene: TRBV30; clone size: few; D gene: NA; CDR3 protein: CAWKVTGGANVLTF; CDR3 DNA: TGTGCCTGGAAGGTCACGGGTGGGGCCAACGTCCTGACTTTC
J gene: TRBJ2-2; V gene: TRBV7-3; clone size: once; D gene: TRBD2; CDR3 protein: CASSSSGSAGELFF; CDR3 DNA: TGTGCCAGCAGCTCCAGCGGGAGCGCCGGGGAGCTGTTTTTT